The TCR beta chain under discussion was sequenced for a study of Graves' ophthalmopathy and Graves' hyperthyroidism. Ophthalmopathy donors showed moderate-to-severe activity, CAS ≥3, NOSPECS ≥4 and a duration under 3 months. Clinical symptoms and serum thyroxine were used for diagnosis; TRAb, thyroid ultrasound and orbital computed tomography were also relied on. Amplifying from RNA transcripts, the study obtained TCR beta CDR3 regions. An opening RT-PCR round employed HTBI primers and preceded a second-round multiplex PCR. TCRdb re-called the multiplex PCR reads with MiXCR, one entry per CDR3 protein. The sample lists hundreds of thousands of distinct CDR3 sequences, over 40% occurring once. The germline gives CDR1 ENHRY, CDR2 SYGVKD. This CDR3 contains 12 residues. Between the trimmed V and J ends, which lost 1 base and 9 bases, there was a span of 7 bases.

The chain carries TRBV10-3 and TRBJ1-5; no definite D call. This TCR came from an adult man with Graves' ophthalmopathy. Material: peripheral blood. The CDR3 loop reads CAISEWGGPQHF. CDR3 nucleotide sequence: TGTGCCATCAGTGAGTGGGGAGGGCCCCAGCATTTT.